The clone carrying this TCR beta chain has more than one count but fewer than ten. Germline V gene sequence: CDR1 SGHRS, CDR2 YFSETQ. Trimming cost V 4 bases and J 1 base; bases outside gene matches: 2. CDR3 length: 14 amino acids. This record belongs to a study of early T cells in non-severe SARS-CoV-2 infection. Study-level background: With bulk RNA from unsorted whole blood as input, sequencing yielded unpaired chains.

cDNA molecules, individually, were tagged with unique molecular identifiers. TCRdb re-analysed the 5' RACE reads in MiXCR, keeping a single row per CDR3 protein. The table records tens of thousands of distinct CDR3 sequences, roughly 6% of them present only once. The sequencing used whole blood, collected at baseline. The chain combines TRBV5-1 with TRBJ2-3; 8 bases align to TRBD1. The sequence came from an adult who was a healthcare worker with PCR-confirmed SARS-CoV-2 infection or an uninfected control (not recorded which). This chain's CDR3 is CASSLDRGTDTQYF. The DNA of the CDR3 is TGCGCCAGCAGCCTGGACAGGGGCACAGATACGCAGTATTTT.